The clone carrying this T cell receptor beta chain was seen many times. Its antigen remains unknown. The entry originates in a study of identical twins. Study results and limitations: Modelling underestimated the level of out-of-frame TCR alpha sharing observed in monozygotic twins. Cord blood's abundant beta clonotypes had fewer insertions, unlike memory repertoires. Out-of-frame alpha sequences shared between twins exhibited an excess of low generation probability.

This CDR3 is built from 14 residues. Trimming pared 5 bases from V and 0 bases from J, leaving 10 bases between. Germline V lookup: CDR1 MDHEN, CDR2 SYDVKM. A universal primer site was added by template switching, and unique molecular identifiers were carried by the cDNA. TCRdb ran MiXCR on the 5' RACE reads and lists one entry per CDR3 protein. The profile shows 200,000 to 250,000 distinct CDR3 sequences, around 8.1% of them singletons. These data were also filed under a second study, of yellow fever vaccine responses in identical twins.

The chain couples TRBV28 to TRBJ2-5; weak D call: TRBD2 (5 bases). The sequenced material came from memory (CD45RO+) T cells sorted from blood. The receptor's source is a woman in her late teens or twenties in good health. CDR3 in DNA: TGTGCCAGCAGTCCCACGGGGTACCAAGAGACCCAGTACTTC. Its protein product is CASSPTGYQETQYF.